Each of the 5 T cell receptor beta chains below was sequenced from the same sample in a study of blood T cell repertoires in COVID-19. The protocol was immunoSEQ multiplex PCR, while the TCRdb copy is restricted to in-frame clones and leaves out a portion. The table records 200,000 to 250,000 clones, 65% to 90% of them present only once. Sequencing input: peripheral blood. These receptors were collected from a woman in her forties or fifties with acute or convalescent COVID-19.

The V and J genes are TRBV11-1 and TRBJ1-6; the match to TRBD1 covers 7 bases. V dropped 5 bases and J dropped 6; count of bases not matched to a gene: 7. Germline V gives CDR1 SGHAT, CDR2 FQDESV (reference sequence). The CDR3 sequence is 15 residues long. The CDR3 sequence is CASSRTGAGNSPLHF. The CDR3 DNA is TGTGCCAGCAGCCGAACAGGGGCGGGTAATTCACCCCTCCACTTT.

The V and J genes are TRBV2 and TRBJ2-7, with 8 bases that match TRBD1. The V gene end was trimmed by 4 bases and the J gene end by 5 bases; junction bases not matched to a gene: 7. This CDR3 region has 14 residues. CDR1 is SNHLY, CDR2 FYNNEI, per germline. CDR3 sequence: CASSALRTGNEQYF. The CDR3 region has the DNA TGTGCCAGCAGTGCCCTTCGGACAGGGAACGAGCAGTACTTC.

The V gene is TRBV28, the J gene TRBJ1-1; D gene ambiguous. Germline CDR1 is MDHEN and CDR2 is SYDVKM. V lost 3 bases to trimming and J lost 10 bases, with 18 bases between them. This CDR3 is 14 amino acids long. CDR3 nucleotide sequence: TGTGCCAGCAGTTTGGAGGGAAGGGTGTCGGGAGCTTTCTTT. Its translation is CASSLEGRVSGAFF.

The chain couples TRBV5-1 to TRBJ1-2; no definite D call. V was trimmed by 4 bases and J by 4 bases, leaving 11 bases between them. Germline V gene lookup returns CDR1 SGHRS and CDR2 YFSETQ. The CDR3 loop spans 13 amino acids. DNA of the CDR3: TGCGCCAGCAGCATAGACAAATCCTATGGCTACACCTTC. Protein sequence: CASSIDKSYGYTF. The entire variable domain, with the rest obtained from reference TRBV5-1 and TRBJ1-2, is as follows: KAGVTQTPRYLIKTRGQQVTLSCSPISGHRSVSWYQQTPGQGLQFLFEYFSETQRNKGNFPGRFSGRQFSNSRSEMNVSTLELGDSALYLCASSIDKSYGYTFGSGTRLTVV.

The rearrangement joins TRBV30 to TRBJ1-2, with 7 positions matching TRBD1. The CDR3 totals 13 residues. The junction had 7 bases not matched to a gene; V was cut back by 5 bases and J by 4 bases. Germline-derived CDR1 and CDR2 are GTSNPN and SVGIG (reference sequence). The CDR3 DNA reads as TGTGCCTGGCAAATTCCAGGGGGCTATGGCTACACCTTC. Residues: CAWQIPGGYGYTF.